A single sample gave rise to the 7 T cell receptor beta chains below, sequenced in a study of blood T cell repertoires in COVID-19. Clones were sequenced by immunoSEQ multiplex PCR, and TCRdb holds only the in-frame ones, with some missing. The sample has 180,000 or so clones, roughly 84% seen once. The sequenced sample was PBMCs or T cells enriched from blood (not recorded which). Receptor source: a human donor with acute COVID-19. The donor label of this sample is uncertain.

V usage is TRBV6-6 and J usage is TRBJ2-7; 11 bases map to TRBD2. Looked up from germline, CDR1 is MNHNY and CDR2 is SVGAGI (reference sequence). This CDR3 spans 14 amino acids. With V trimmed by 9 bases and J by 4 bases, 8 bases remained unmatched. The CDR3 region is CASTDSGGAYEQYF. The CDR3 DNA follows: TGTGCCAGTACTGATAGCGGGGGGGCTTACGAGCAGTACTTC.

The gene calls are TRBV3-1 (or the pseudogene TRBV3-2) and TRBJ2-7; TRBD1 matches at 8 bases. From germline, CDR1 is LGHDT and CDR2 YNNKEL (reference sequence). After removal of 3 bases from V and 3 bases from J, the junction contained 1 base not matched to a gene. This CDR3 has 13 amino acids. The CDR3 DNA follows: TGTGCCAGCAGCCAGGGACAGGTCTACGAGCAGTACTTC. It specifies CASSQGQVYEQYF.

The chain carries TRBV6-5 and TRBJ1-1; D might be TRBD1 (6 bases). Trimming pared 0 bases from V and 1 base from J, leaving 9 bases between. This CDR3 region has 15 residues. Germline V gives CDR1 MNHEY, CDR2 SVGAGI. As DNA, the CDR3 is TGTGCCAGCAGTTACTCTTCCAGGGGGAACACTGAAGCTTTCTTT. It codes for CASSYSSRGNTEAFF.

This clone was recorded only once. The V gene is TRBV7-9, the J gene TRBJ1-2; 7 bases are shared with TRBD1. V lost 6 bases to trimming and J lost 6 bases; unmatched junction nucleotides: 4. The V gene's germline CDR1 is SEHNR and CDR2 FQNEAQ (reference sequence). The CDR3 length is 12 residues. The CDR3 sequence is CASSFQGDGYTF. For the CDR3, the DNA is TGTGCCAGCAGTTTTCAGGGGGATGGCTACACCTTC.

The chain recombines TRBV19 with TRBJ1-5; 7 bases match TRBD1. The CDR3 consists of 14 residues. With 5 bases clipped from V and 3 bases from J, the junction kept 4 bases outside the gene matches. CDR1 is LNHDA and CDR2 is SQIVND in the germline V gene (reference sequence). CDR3: CASSGQGVNQPQHF. As DNA, the CDR3 is TGTGCCAGTAGTGGGCAGGGGGTCAATCAGCCCCAGCATTTT.

This clone was detected once. The chain combines TRBV7-2 with TRBJ2-3; D is perhaps TRBD2 (6 bases). This CDR3 is 14 amino acids long. Per germline, CDR1 SGHTA and CDR2 FQGNSA. The V end lost 4 bases, the J end lost 3 bases, and 11 bases lay between the germline ends. CDR3 bases: TGTGCCAGCAGCTCGGACGGGGGAACAGATACGCAGTATTTT. Protein sequence: CASSSDGGTDTQYF.

The chain uses TRBV6-4 and TRBJ1-1; D is perhaps TRBD1 (5 bases). V was pared by 8 bases and J by 0 bases, with 13 bases between. Germline V CDR1 and CDR2: MRHNA, SNTAGT. The CDR3 runs 14 residues. CDR3 region: CASQDTNMNTEAFF. The CDR3 DNA reads TGTGCCAGCCAGGACACGAACATGAACACTGAAGCTTTCTTT.